Presented here are 9 T cell receptor beta chains from one specimen sequenced in a study of T-cell memory formation after mild COVID-19. One entry per CDR3 protein, called by TCRdb with MiXCR from the 5' RACE reads. Altogether approximately 150,000 distinct CDR3 sequences are present, over 10% being singletons, with the ten largest covering 2.5% to 3.5%. Sequenced: PBMCs or a T cell subset sorted from them (not recorded which). These receptor sequences come from a man younger than 35 who had mild COVID-19 (a few samples of this study predate the infection). Cell type and time point are not known.

V and J are TRBV7-2 and TRBJ2-1; the match to TRBD2 covers 8 bases. Germline V lookup: CDR1 SGHTA, CDR2 FQGNSA. This CDR3 has 15 amino acids. Losses at the gene ends were 5 bases for V and 8 bases for J; bases not matched to a gene: 11. CDR3 region: CASSPYTGLADEQFF. The CDR3 DNA is TGTGCCAGCAGCCCCTATACCGGACTAGCCGATGAGCAGTTCTTC.

This clonotype was counted between two and nine times. The DNA of the CDR3 is TGCGCCAGCAGCTTGGCCAGGGGCCCACCCCTCCACTTT. It yields the protein CASSLARGPPLHF. The chain joins TRBV5-1 to TRBJ1-6; D is perhaps TRBD1 (6 bases). Trimming took off 0 bases at V and 11 bases at J, with 9 bases between the two ends. The germline CDR1 and CDR2 sequences are SGHRS and YFSETQ. The CDR3 totals 13 residues.

This clonotype has more than one count but fewer than ten. The rearrangement uses TRBV6-5 and TRBJ2-5; D call uncertain. The CDR3 length is 14 residues. V gave up 5 bases and J gave up 5 bases, with 15 bases separating them. Germline-derived CDR1 and CDR2 are MNHEY and SVGAGI. Here the CDR3 DNA reads TGTGCCAGCAGTCACCAAACGGTGGGGGAGACCCAGTACTTC. This translates into CASSHQTVGETQYF.

In this sample, this clonotype turned up a few times. The V call is TRBV20-1, the J call TRBJ2-3, with D tentatively TRBD2 (7 bases). The CDR3 covers 15 residues. The germline V and J ends were trimmed by 6 bases and 4 bases, with 20 bases remaining between them. Germline V CDR1 and CDR2: DFQATT, SNEGSKA (reference sequence). The CDR3 DNA reads TGCAGTGCCCTTCTGGGGGGGGCCTTCGCAGATACGCAGTATTTT. It yields the protein CSALLGGAFADTQYF.

The V gene is TRBV7-2, the J gene TRBJ1-4, with TRBD1 matching 9 bases. CDR1 is SGHTA, CDR2 FQGNSA, per germline. The CDR3 spans 15 residues. V gave up 6 bases and J gave up 8 bases; unmatched junction bases: 10. CDR3 DNA: TGTGCCAGCAGACGAACGGGACAGGGAGGGGAAAAACTGTTTTTT. Translation: CASRRTGQGGEKLFF.

The V gene is TRBV3-1, the J gene TRBJ1-3, with no clear D. Trimming stripped 0 bases from V and 0 bases from J, with 0 bases between. The CDR3 is made up of 13 amino acids. CDR1 is LGHDT, CDR2 YNNKEL, per germline (reference sequence). This CDR3 is CASSQDSGNTIYF. The CDR3 nucleotides are TGTGCCAGCAGCCAAGACTCTGGAAACACCATATATTTT.

The chain recombines TRBV7-2 with TRBJ2-1; 8 positions agree with TRBD2. V shed 6 bases and J 7 bases; nucleotides not matched to a gene: 11. This CDR3 is 15 amino acids long. The germline V gene encodes CDR1 SGHTA and CDR2 FQGNSA. Written as DNA, the CDR3 is TGTGCCAGCAGTCGAGCGGGGGCCCCACGGAATGAGCAGTTCTTC. This encodes CASSRAGAPRNEQFF.

Only a few counts were recorded for this clonotype. The chain joins TRBV7-9 to TRBJ2-7; possibly TRBD2 for D (5 bases). Germline lookup yields CDR1 SEHNR and CDR2 FQNEAQ (reference sequence). This CDR3 is built from 14 residues. Between the trimmed V and J ends, which lost 4 bases and 2 bases, there was a span of 12 bases. The CDR3 sequence is CASSSSGLTYEQYV. Written as DNA, the CDR3 is TGTGCCAGCAGCTCCAGCGGACTCACCTACGAGCAGTACGTC.

There are a few counts of this clonotype. J is TRBJ2-3 and V is TRBV7-9; TRBD2 aligns across 8 bases. The CDR3 runs 16 residues. Germline CDR1 and CDR2: SEHNR and FQNEAQ (reference sequence). V lost 5 bases and J lost 4; bases outside the gene matches: 11. The CDR3 region is CASSRLGGGLADTQYF. CDR3 sequence (DNA): TGTGCCAGCAGCCGCCTCGGGGGGGGTCTAGCAGATACGCAGTATTTT.